A selection of T cell receptor beta chains follows, all from one sample in a study of monozygotic twins with inflammatory bowel disease. No DNA is given; TCRdb re-called the 5' RACE reads and lists each CDR3 protein once. The table lists around 140,000 distinct CDR3 sequences. The sample taken for sequencing was blood. Receptors originate from a human donor with ulcerative colitis or Crohn's disease, or a healthy co-twin of an affected twin (not recorded which). CDR3s include the opening cysteine and the closing phenylalanine or tryptophan.

>TRBV7-2|TRBJ2-1|15
CASSLGGGAYNEQFF
>TRBV12-3/TRBV12-4|TRBJ1-3|14
CASSRDLAGNTIYF
>TRBV5-1|TRBJ1-2|13
CASSPDRASDYTF
>TRBV20-1|TRBJ1-4|14
CSARDPRKDEKLFF
>TRBV18|TRBJ2-3|16
CASSPYRAGGGDTQYF
>TRBV2|TRBJ1-3|14
CASSEETAGNTIYF
>TRBV29-1|TRBJ1-4|13
CSVLQGPNEKLFF
>TRBV7-2|TRBJ2-1|11
CASSPRSEQFF
>TRBV10-3|TRBJ2-7|11
CAIAGEYEQYF
>TRBV7-9|TRBJ1-5|13
CASSQALNQPQHF
>TRBV3-1|TRBJ2-5|18
CASSQVLGPTPYQETQYF
>TRBV14|TRBJ1-4|16
CASSQVFHSPNEKLFF
>TRBV10-2|TRBJ2-7|15
CASTASGGSSYEQYF
>TRBV20-1|TRBJ2-7|15
CREPSGLGGPYEQYF
>TRBV12-3/TRBV12-4|TRBJ2-4|16
CASSWGLAGLGDIQYF
>TRBV20-1|TRBJ2-5|14
CSAKRASGGETQYF
>TRBV7-3|TRBJ2-3|16
CASSIGLAGDTDTQYF
>TRBV18|TRBJ1-5|15
CASSPGQGSNQPQHF
>TRBV2|TRBJ1-4|14
CASRDRSTNEKLVF
>TRBV11-2|TRBJ2-2|17
CASSLGYGVRNTGELFF
>TRBV6-2/TRBV6-3|TRBJ1-5|15
CASRGSGTPNQPQHF
>TRBV7-2|TRBJ2-5|17
CASSSYPRGQRQETQYF
>TRBV20-1|TRBJ2-3|15
CSARDRLAPSDAQYF
>TRBV20-1|TRBJ1-4|13
CSAAGTVFEKLFF
>TRBV20-1|TRBJ1-5|15
CSAGKTPDSNQPQHF
>TRBV6-5|TRBJ2-1|16
CASSSTLRTPYNEQFF
>TRBV9|TRBJ2-7|15
CASSVGGQSPREQYF
>TRBV5-1|TRBJ2-1|16
CASSLARVSSYNEQFF
>TRBV6-1|TRBJ2-2|15
CASTRGVLTTGELFF
>TRBV7-2|TRBJ2-1|17
CASGSPVRTGEGNEQFF
>TRBV10-3|TRBJ1-1|15
CAISDGVLMNTEAFF
>TRBV18|TRBJ2-2|13
CASSNRNTGELFF
>TRBV29-1|TRBJ1-4|13
CSVVPPGGEKLFF
>TRBV18|TRBJ2-3|16
CASSPPLTGSTDTQYF
>TRBV7-2|TRBJ2-3|15
CASSFRQGWTDTQYF
>TRBV5-1|TRBJ2-5|14
CASSLQRFQETQYF
>TRBV5-6|TRBJ1-3|16
CASSLRQANSGNTIYF
>TRBV28|TRBJ1-2|17
CASIKTRPGLSNYGYTF
>TRBV5-1|TRBJ2-3|17
CASSFLLASGGTDTQYF
>TRBV12-3/TRBV12-4|TRBJ2-1|14
CASSQDGPVGGQFF
>TRBV7-2|TRBJ1-2|14
CASSFRQGIYGYTF
>TRBV20-1|TRBJ2-5|12
CSATGGSKTQYF
>TRBV11-3|TRBJ2-1|13
CASSLRTVNEQFF
>TRBV20-1|TRBJ2-7|16
CSAKNFGVMSSYEQYF
>TRBV4-2|TRBJ1-1|13
CASSQVTGFEAFF
>TRBV7-2|TRBJ2-3|16
CASGLQIRGGTDTQYF
>TRBV20-1|TRBJ1-2|14
CSARDRVLNYGYTF
>TRBV7-2|TRBJ2-3|13
CASSLAQSYAQYF
>TRBV7-6|TRBJ1-5|14
CASSLMAPGQPQHF
>TRBV3-1|TRBJ1-1|14
CASRREGANAEAFF
>TRBV29-1|TRBJ2-3|14
CSLRRVTNTDTQYF
>TRBV29-1|TRBJ1-3|13
CSGSWNSGNTIYF
>TRBV6-2/TRBV6-3|TRBJ2-1|16
CASSQLGQSSYNEQFF
>TRBV3-1|TRBJ1-1|14
CASSQESRGTEAFF
>TRBV27|TRBJ2-3|15
CASSYWSRVTDTQYF
>TRBV5-1|TRBJ2-3|16
CASSSPAGDFTDTQYF
>TRBV18|TRBJ2-1|13
CASSPHSYNEQFF
>TRBV13|TRBJ1-5|15
CASSLRQQSNQPQHF